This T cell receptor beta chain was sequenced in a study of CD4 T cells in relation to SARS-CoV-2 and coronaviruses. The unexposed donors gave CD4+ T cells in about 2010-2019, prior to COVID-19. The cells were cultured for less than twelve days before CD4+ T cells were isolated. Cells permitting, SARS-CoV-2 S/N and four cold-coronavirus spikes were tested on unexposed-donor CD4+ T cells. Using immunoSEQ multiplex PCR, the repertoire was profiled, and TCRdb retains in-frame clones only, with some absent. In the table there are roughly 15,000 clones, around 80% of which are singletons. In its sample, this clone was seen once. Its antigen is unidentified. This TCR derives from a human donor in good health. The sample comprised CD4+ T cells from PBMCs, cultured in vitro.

This CDR3 reads CAWSITRTVVDEDEQFF. The DNA for the CDR3 is TGTGCCTGGAGCATAACTCGGACTGTCGTCGATGAGGATGAGCAGTTCTTC. This rearrangement joins TRBV30 to TRBJ2-1, with a tentative D call TRBD2 (5 bases). The CDR3 extends over 17 amino acids. Looked up from germline, CDR1 is GTSNPN and CDR2 is SVGIG (reference sequence). The V end lost 3 bases, the J end lost 8 bases, and 26 bases lay between the germline ends.